This T cell receptor beta chain appears in the sequencing data of a study of blood T cell repertoires in COVID-19 (dated by TCRdb to 2019 to 2021). For context, the study as a whole: The collaborator samples originated in the United States, Italy and Spain and spanned the acute and convalescent phases of COVID-19. The repertoires were released in a freely available public database intended as a resource for research on the immune response to SARS-CoV-2. Where HLA class I and class II types were available, the types were taken from metadata supplied by the sample provider, not from assay-based typing. The dataset comprised deeply sampled blood TCRbeta repertoires from subjects exposed to, actively infected with, or recovered from COVID-19. Samples came from the ongoing ImmuneRACE study (first 160 participants) plus 1,254 subjects from 6 global collaborators. Sample metadata almost always included a de-identified subject ID, COVID-19 status, age in years and sex. The prospective study material was composed of cDNA or gDNA derived from T cells, B-cell-depleted T cells, or PBMCs.

A note on this clone: Its specific antigen is unknown. No quality values exist for individual bases; no much larger clone is one base distant.

The immunoSEQ Assay, a bias-controlled multiplex PCR, was used to amplify TCRbeta CDR3 regions from genomic DNA. Regarding the original processing steps: Nucleated cell counts per sample were estimated from amplification of reference gene primers within the assay. To quantify the absolute abundance of each unique TCRbeta CDR3 rearrangement, sequence reads were collapsed and filtered. For each sample, productive Simpson clonality was calculated as the square root of Simpson's diversity index over productive rearrangements. Imported from immuneACCESS, the table was reduced by TCRdb to in-frame sequences with V and J called. These copies leave out some clones; in studies compared against another copy, an unresolved V gene accounts for under half, and the cause of the remainder is not known. V and J calls and clone size are copied from that table; D and trimming were computed from the DNA. Present in this sample are 30,000 or so clones, almost 90% of which were seen just once. The leading ten clones occupy 1.5% to 1.9% of the sample.

The full study reports these points: The quantity of clinical and demographic metadata differed by source and by participant and was supplied without curation.

There are 14 amino acids in the CDR3, from cysteine to phenylalanine inclusive. This entry keeps only the CDR3 DNA: 42 bases, framed from base 1. V sheds 1 base and J sheds 1 base, leaving 7 bases between their ends. The germline V gene gives CDR1 as SGHVS and CDR2 as FQNEAQ. Collaborating institutions collected whole blood in K2EDTA tubes following their own protocols. Collaborator samples were shipped for TCRbeta analysis as frozen whole blood, isolated PBMCs, or DNA extracted from either sample type. Recombination linked TRBV7-8 to TRBJ1-1; no D segment can be confidently identified. This receptor was obtained from a man aged 55-75 years with active COVID-19. Sample: peripheral blood. The CDR3 protein: CASSLVAGNTEAFF. The nucleotides are TGTGCCAGCAGCTTAGTAGCGGGGAACACTGAAGCTTTCTTT.